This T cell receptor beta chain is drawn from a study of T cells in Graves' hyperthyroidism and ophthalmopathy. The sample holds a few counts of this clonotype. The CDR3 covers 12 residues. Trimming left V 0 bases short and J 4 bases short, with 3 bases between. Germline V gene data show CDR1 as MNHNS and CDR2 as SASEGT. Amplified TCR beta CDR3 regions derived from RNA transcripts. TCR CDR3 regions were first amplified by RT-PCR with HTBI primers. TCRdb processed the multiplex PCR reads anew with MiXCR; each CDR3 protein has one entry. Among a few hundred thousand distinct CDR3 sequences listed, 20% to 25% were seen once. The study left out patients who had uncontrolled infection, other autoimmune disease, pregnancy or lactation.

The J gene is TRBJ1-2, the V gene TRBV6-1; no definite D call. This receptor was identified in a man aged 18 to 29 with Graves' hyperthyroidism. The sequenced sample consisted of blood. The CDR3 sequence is CASSEASYGYTF. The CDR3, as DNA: TGTGCCAGCAGTGAAGCTAGCTATGGCTACACCTTC.